The TCR beta chain under discussion was sequenced for a study of sequential checkpoint blockade in melanoma. CDR1 is SGHVS and CDR2 is FNYEAQ in the germline V gene. Trimming cost V 1 base and J 0 bases, with 16 bases left between them. The CDR3 runs to 17 residues. As for treatment: randomized to nivolumab then ipilimumab (arm A) or the reverse (arm B). DNA-damaging chemotherapy had not been given to any patient beforehand. This clone was detected a few times. TCRdb keeps only in-frame clones here, not all; method: immunoSEQ multiplex PCR. Among over 10,000 clones listed, under 80% were seen once. The chain links TRBV7-6 to TRBJ2-7; perhaps TRBD2 as D (5 bases). The clonotype comes from a human donor with melanoma. The starting material was CD8+ T cells sorted from blood (inferred from file names), obtained from a patient given nivolumab and ipilimumab in sequence. CDR3 nucleotides: TGTGCCAGCAGCTTAGGTATAGGGAGAACAAACTCCTACGAGCAGTACTTC. This sequence encodes CASSLGIGRTNSYEQYF.